This TCR beta chain came from a study of cytomegalovirus exposure and HLA in healthy donors (TCRdb year 2017). General notes on the study: An earlier analysis of several hundred of the donors reported around 280 Gb of sequence data and 95 million to 120 million unique TCR beta sequences obtained from 180 million or so T cells. The study aimed to test whether signatures of past pathogen exposure could be identified by cataloging public T cell receptors. Of the 350 to 450 genotyped donors, less than 85% were placed in the genetic ancestry cluster associated with self-reported Caucasian donors. The study combined high-throughput TCR immunosequencing, statistical association of individual TCRs with disease status, and machine learning to predict cytomegalovirus infection status. To study patterns of TCR occurrence, a later analysis re-analyzed previously published TCR beta repertoires from 500 to 850 donors and added high-resolution HLA genotyping. Class I and class II HLA loci were covered by the typing at four-digit resolution. An earlier analysis of roughly 580 of the donors used high-throughput TCR beta sequencing to judge whether each TCR beta V gene segment behaved as functional or pseudogenic. Approximately 310 gigabases of sequencing data and approximately 85 million unique TCR sequences were included in an early release covering about 700 HLA-typed donors. In the later analysis, no new phenotypic data were used to find candidate immune exposures; instead, reliance was placed on TCR beta sequences and their occurrence across donors. Roughly 5 DR-DQ haplotypes were handled as single units for association and clustering, since linkage in the cohort was strong. Donor age, sex, ethnicity and CMV serostatus were compiled together with the repertoire data. Using immunosequencing, the study profiled T cell repertoires from about 650 subjects and related those repertoires to cytomegalovirus serostatus. On average, around 240,000 unique TCR beta nucleotide sequences were sequenced per donor among a few hundred genotyped donors of the cohort, with roughly a sixth of those sequences being non-productive. A later genetic analysis used genome-wide SNP genotypes for about three fifths of the 666 donors, treating that subset as a discovery cohort. A separate validation cohort of over a hundred different subjects was used in addition to the approximately 670-subject first cohort. The number of typed donors differed by locus: about 620-640 for A, B, C, DRB1 and DQB1; some 500 for DQA1; approximately 600 for DPA1; and some 450 for DPB1. Every repertoire in the discovery cohort had been generated on one and the same sequencing platform.

The library relied on the immunoSEQ multiplex PCR assay. A mixture of 60 forward primers for TCR Vbeta segments and 13 reverse primers for TCR Jbeta segments was used in the multiplex PCR. The CDR3 region of rearranged TCR beta genes was amplified from genomic DNA by a multiplex PCR assay. Amplified TCR beta libraries were sequenced as 87-base-pair reads on the Illumina HiSeq System. Turning to the authors' computational methods: A later analysis counted approximately 84 million unique TCR beta chains across the 650 to 800 repertoires, and 9.5 million to 11 million of these chains were shared by at least two donors. To remove PCR and sequencing errors, raw reads were error-corrected and collapsed into unique sequences using a nearest-neighbor algorithm that merged closely related sequences. Alignment of CDR3 sequences to IMGT reference sequences was used to assign V, D and J gene segments. For a sequence to be retained, at least a six-nucleotide match to both a V gene segment and a J gene segment was required. Rearrangements were classified as productive when the CDR3 lacked stop codons and remained in frame with V and J, and all other rearrangements were classified as non-productive. CDR3 was defined by IMGT convention, running from the second conserved V-encoded cysteine to the conserved J-encoded phenylalanine. The earlier analysis of about 500 of the donors excluded sequences that lacked an unambiguous match to a single V gene segment. An earlier analysis of 500 to 600 of the donors classified V segments as functional when productive rearrangements were above 56.7% and as segregating when the standard deviation between donors was above 5%. A statistical classification framework was built for diagnosing cytomegalovirus status from the catalog of TCR beta chain sequences. V and J gene assignment, in a later analysis, came from comparing TCR nucleotide sequences with IMGT/GENE-DB human TR gene sequences. The TCRdist pipeline was used in a later analysis to assign CDR3 sequences and most-parsimonious VDJ recombination scenarios. In a later analysis, each TCR beta chain was defined by its CDR3 amino acid sequence together with its V-gene family, and reads lacking a unique V-gene family were excluded. As a way to deal with suspected cross-contamination and a sequencing artifact, a later analysis dropped approximately 590 nucleotide sequences that were highly shared and had low generation probability. For each public chain, a later analysis derived a clonal expansion index from normalized ranks of inferred template counts within each repertoire. In a later analysis, generation probabilities were computed using a VDJ recombination model fitted to out-of-frame rearrangements, and the results were checked against IGoR. Hypergeometric tests were used in a later analysis to score TCR-TCR, TCR-HLA and TCR-CMV co-occurrence, with a repertoire-size bias correction applied to the TCR pairs. False discovery rates were estimated in a later analysis by permuting HLA or CMV assignments 20 times. In a later analysis, co-occurring TCRs were grouped using DBSCAN, and TCRdist sequence similarity was added for clustering within HLA-allele-positive subsets. For co-occurrence clustering, repertoires with fewer than 30,000 or more than 120,000 public chains were excluded, along with about five repertoires with anomalous nucleotide sharing. The immuneACCESS repertoire file appears here via TCRdb, limited to in-frame rearrangements. These files lack a portion of the clones; in checked studies, under half of the deficit traces to unresolved V genes, and the cause of the others is not known. That table furnishes V, J and clone size, whereas the DNA furnished D and trimming. The sample table shows about 200,000 clones, and over 75% are seen once. Jointly, the top ten make up under 3% of the sample.

What the study reported, not specific to this receptor: Several of the top co-occurrence clusters appeared to be linked to parvovirus B19, influenza, CMV and Epstein-Barr virus, according to a later analysis. In an earlier analysis of some 500 of the donors, most TCR beta V segments were observed in productive rearrangements about 87% or about 30% of the time, broadly matching IMGT annotations. A later analysis found that HLA-associated TCR beta chains were more clonally expanded and had lower generation probabilities than equally common non-associated chains. Linkage disequilibrium might explain the correlated functional status among segregating V segments, but an unknown experimental factor could not be excluded. The only immune exposure information available for the cohort was CMV serostatus. It was suggested by the authors that the approach could potentially be generalized to other disease states and immunological phenotypes. A further reported finding was that TCR beta sequences accurately predicted the HLA-A and HLA-B alleles for most subjects in the first cohort. Because HLA typing was unavailable for some donors at each locus, only the typed subset was used in association tests. In both the original and validation cohorts, the classifier was reported to diagnose cytomegalovirus status with high specificity and sensitivity. A group of highly shared sequence variants was considered likely to be a technical artifact of the sequencing pipeline. When HLA alleles, especially DR and DQ, strongly co-occurred, TCR associations were difficult to assign to individual alleles. The 87-base-pair reads could not distinguish some IMGT-functional V segments, including TRBV6-2 and TRBV6-3, so those segments were excluded. According to a later analysis, most CMV-associated TCR beta chains appeared to be HLA-restricted, and the HLA associations seemed to be driven largely by CMV exposure. In vitro tests confirmed that a few of the cytomegalovirus-associated TCR beta chains recognize cytomegalovirus antigens. The presence/absence analyses assumed that sequencing depth was roughly uniform across donors, and that assumption may not be true. In a later analysis, 16,951 TCR beta sequences were associated with specific HLA alleles at a false discovery rate of 0.05. This cohort had only TCR beta chains sequenced, and the lack of alpha or paired-chain data limited which features could be detected. The study gave a list of under 200 TCR beta chains associated with cytomegalovirus. In a later analysis, TCR association rates were found to vary across HLA loci, with the most associated TCRs seen for DRB1 alleles and the fewest for HLA-C alleles. In a later genetic analysis, fewer N-insertions in productive TCRs were reported among donors in an Asian-associated ancestry cluster than the roughly 710-donor mean. Seventeen rarely observed V segments, including chromosome 9 orphons, were excluded from the earlier analysis of several hundred of the donors because counts were too low. In a later genetic analysis, a missense DCLRE1C variant was associated with V-gene and J-gene trimming of TCR beta chains, and the association was replicated in an independent cohort. While some public TCRs were present in many individuals, most TCR sequences turned up only very rarely across donors.

For this clone: Its antigen specificity is not known. Base qualities were left out, and no much larger clone turns up one base away.

In total, around 600 healthy bone marrow donors made up the cohort. At the time of sampling, every cohort member was nominally healthy, though immune exposures that went unrecorded were likely present. The donor was CMV seronegative and belonged to the group of over 350 seronegative cohort members. Every donor gave a peripheral blood sample, and the peripheral blood mononuclear cells from that sample were used for TCR beta sequencing. The Qiagen DNeasy Blood Extraction Kit was used to extract genomic DNA from the blood cell samples. V is cut by 0 bases and J by 8 bases, and the space between the germline ends is 17 bases. The CDR3 covers 16 residues, taking in both the cysteine and the phenylalanine. Left in the record is the CDR3 DNA by itself, 48 bases read in frame from the first base. CDR1 and CDR2 are read off the germline V gene (reference sequence) as PRHDT and FYEKMQ.

The origin of this receptor is a woman aged 25 to 39 in good health and CMV-seronegative. Sequences were obtained from PBMCs. The rearranged chain carries TRBV13 and TRBJ1-5; perhaps TRBD1 is the D gene, with 5 bases matching. The sequence in DNA is TGTGCCAGCAGCTTAGGCCGACAGATCACGTTAAAGCCCCAGCATTTT. This codes for CASSLGRQITLKPQHF.